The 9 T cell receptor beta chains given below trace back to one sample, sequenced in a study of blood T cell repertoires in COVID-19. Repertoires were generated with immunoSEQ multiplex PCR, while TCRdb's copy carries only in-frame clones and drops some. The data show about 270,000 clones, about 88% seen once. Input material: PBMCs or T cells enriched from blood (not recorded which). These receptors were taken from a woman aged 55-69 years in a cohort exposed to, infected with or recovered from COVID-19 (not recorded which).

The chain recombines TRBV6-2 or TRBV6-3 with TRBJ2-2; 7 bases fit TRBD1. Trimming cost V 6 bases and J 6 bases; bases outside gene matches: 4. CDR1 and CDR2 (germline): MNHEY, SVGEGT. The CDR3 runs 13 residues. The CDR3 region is CASSIGQAGELFF. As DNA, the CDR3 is TGTGCCAGCAGCATAGGACAGGCCGGGGAGCTGTTTTTT.

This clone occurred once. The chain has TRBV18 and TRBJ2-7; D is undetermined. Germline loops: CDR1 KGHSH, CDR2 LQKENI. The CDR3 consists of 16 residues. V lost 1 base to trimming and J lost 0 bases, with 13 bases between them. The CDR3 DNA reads TGTGCCAGCTCACCACAGAATCGCGCAAACTCCTACGAGCAGTACTTC. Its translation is CASSPQNRANSYEQYF.

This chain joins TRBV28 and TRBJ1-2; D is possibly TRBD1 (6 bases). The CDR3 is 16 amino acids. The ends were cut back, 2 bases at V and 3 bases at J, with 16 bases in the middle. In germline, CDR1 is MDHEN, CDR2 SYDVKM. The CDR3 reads CASSLHRGASYYGYTF. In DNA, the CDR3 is TGTGCCAGCAGTTTACATCGGGGGGCGAGTTACTATGGCTACACCTTC.

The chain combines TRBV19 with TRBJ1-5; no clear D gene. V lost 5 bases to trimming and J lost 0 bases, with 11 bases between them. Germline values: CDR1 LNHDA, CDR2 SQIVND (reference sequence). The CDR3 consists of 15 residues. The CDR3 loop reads CASSQWRSSNQPQHF. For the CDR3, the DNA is TGTGCCAGTAGTCAGTGGAGGTCTAGCAATCAGCCCCAGCATTTT.

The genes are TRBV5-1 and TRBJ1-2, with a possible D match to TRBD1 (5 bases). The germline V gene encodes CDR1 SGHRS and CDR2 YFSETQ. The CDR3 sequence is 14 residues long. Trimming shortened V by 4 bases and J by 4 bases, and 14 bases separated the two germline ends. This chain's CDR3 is CASSIGGGTYGYTF. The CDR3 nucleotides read TGCGCCAGCAGCATTGGGGGAGGCACCTATGGCTACACCTTC.

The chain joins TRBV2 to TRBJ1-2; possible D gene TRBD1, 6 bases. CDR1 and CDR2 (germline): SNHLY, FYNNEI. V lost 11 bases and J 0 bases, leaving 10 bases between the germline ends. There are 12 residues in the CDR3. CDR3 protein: CAGRTANYGYTF. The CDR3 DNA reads TGTGCCGGAAGGACAGCTAACTATGGCTACACCTTC.

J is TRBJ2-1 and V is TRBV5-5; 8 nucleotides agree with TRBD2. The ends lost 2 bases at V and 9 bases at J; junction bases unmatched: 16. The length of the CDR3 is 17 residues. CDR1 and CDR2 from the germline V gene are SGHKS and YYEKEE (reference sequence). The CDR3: CASSFPQGGLARGEQFF. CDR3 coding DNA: TGTGCCAGCAGCTTTCCCCAGGGTGGACTAGCTCGAGGTGAGCAGTTCTTC.

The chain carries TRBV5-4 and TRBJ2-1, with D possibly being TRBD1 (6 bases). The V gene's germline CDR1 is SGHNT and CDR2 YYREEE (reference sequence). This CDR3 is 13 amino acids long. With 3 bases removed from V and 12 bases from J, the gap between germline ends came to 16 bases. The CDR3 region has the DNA TGTGCCAGCAGCTCCAGGGGTGTCACTCGGCAGTTCTTC. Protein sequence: CASSSRGVTRQFF.

The CDR3 here is CASSLSGTIVSDTQYF. The CDR3 DNA is TGCGCCAGCAGTCTCTCCGGGACTATCGTGTCAGATACGCAGTATTTT. This chain joins TRBV23-1 and TRBJ2-3; 7 positions agree with TRBD2. TRBV23-1 has ORF status, its function being uncertain. J lost 4 bases, V lost 4 bases, and 11 bases had no gene match. This CDR3 region has 16 residues.